The 18 T cell receptor beta chains below all came from one sample that was sequenced in a study of blood T cells in healthy people across ages. Sample-barcoded 5' priming and a J-beta primer mix drove a second PCR of roughly 6 to 12 cycles. TCRdb called the 5' RACE reads again in MiXCR, with one record for every CDR3 protein. The sample yields about 570,000 distinct CDR3 sequences, 25% to 30% seen once. The sequencing input was blood. All receptors derive from a woman in her 70s in good health.

The rearrangement uses TRBV7-9 and TRBJ1-4, with D hard to call. CDR3 length: 11 residues. Trimming took off 3 bases at V and 12 bases at J, with 8 bases between the two ends. CDR1 is SEHNR, CDR2 FQNEAQ, per germline (reference sequence). The CDR3 region is CASSFDTELFF. The CDR3 region has the DNA TGTGCCAGCAGCTTCGACACCGAACTGTTTTTT.

This rearrangement joins TRBV12-3 or TRBV12-4 to TRBJ1-1; unclear D gene. V lost 3 bases to trimming and J lost 4 bases, with 12 bases between them. The CDR3 runs to 14 residues. The CDR3 DNA is TGTGCCAGCAGTTTTTGGGAGGAAAGCACTGAAGCTTTCTTT. Translating gives CASSFWEESTEAFF.

This clonotype was recorded many times. The genes are TRBV13 and TRBJ2-2; weak D call: TRBD2 (6 bases). The CDR3 length is 15 residues. Per the germline V gene, CDR1 is PRHDT and CDR2 is FYEKMQ (reference sequence). V was cut by 6 bases and J by 1 base, with 12 bases left in between. CDR3 amino acids: CASSSGTLNTGELFF. In nucleotides, the CDR3 is TGTGCCAGCAGTTCCGGGACTTTGAACACCGGGGAGCTGTTTTTT.

The V gene is TRBV6-1, the J gene TRBJ2-5; D ambiguous. The CDR3 is made up of 14 amino acids. Germline V gene lookup returns CDR1 MNHNS and CDR2 SASEGT. Trimming stripped 2 bases from V and 2 bases from J, with 9 bases between. CDR3 amino acids: CASSESRVQETQYF. CDR3 DNA sequence: TGTGCCAGCAGTGAAAGTAGGGTACAAGAGACCCAGTACTTC.

A few counts support this clonotype. The CDR3 DNA follows: TGTGCCAGCAGCTCTTTCTCGGGCGGCGTCTACGAGCAGTACTTC. It yields the protein CASSSFSGGVYEQYF. The chain has TRBV7-2 and TRBJ2-7; D remains unclear. The V gene lost 4 bases and the J gene lost 3 bases, with 16 bases spanning the gap. The CDR3 length is 15 residues. Germline-derived CDR1 and CDR2 are SGHTA and FQGNSA.

The chain recombines TRBV20-1 with TRBJ1-1; D not resolved. Germline CDR1 is DFQATT and CDR2 is SNEGSKA (reference sequence). The V end lost 2 bases, the J end lost 0 bases, and 7 bases lay between the germline ends. This CDR3 is built from 13 residues. The CDR3 loop reads CSARHDMNTEAFF. The CDR3 DNA follows: TGCAGTGCTAGACACGACATGAACACTGAAGCTTTCTTT.

As concerns this clonotype: Relative to the germline gene, one junction end is altered; a read error may explain this. The chain employs TRBV9 and TRBJ2-5; D ambiguous. Germline V gives CDR1 SGDLS, CDR2 YYNGEE. The CDR3 totals 14 residues. Written as DNA, the CDR3 is TGTGCCAGCAGCGTTCGACCAAGGGATGAGACCCAGTGCTTC. Translated, it gives CASSVRPRDETQCF.

The CDR3 nucleotides are TGTGCCAGCAGCCGAACCCGGGGGACACCTGAAAAACTGTTTTTT. It codes for CASSRTRGTPEKLFF. The V call is TRBV7-9, the J call TRBJ1-4; the D gene is possibly TRBD1 (6 bases). The ends were cut back, 5 bases at V and 7 bases at J, with 17 bases in the middle. Germline CDR1 and CDR2: SEHNR and FQNEAQ (reference sequence). The CDR3 length is 15 residues.

This clonotype appeared a few times. The chain employs TRBV15 and TRBJ2-5, with 9 positions matching TRBD1. There are 16 residues in the CDR3. With V trimmed by 3 bases and J by 2 bases, 7 bases remained unmatched. Germline loops: CDR1 LNHNV, CDR2 YYDKDF (reference sequence). CDR3: CATSSLNGTGQETQYF. In nucleotides, the CDR3 is TGTGCCACCAGCAGTCTAAACGGGACAGGGCAAGAGACCCAGTACTTC.

This rearrangement joins TRBV2 to TRBJ1-4; D remains unclear. V dropped 4 bases and J dropped 5 bases, with 8 bases sitting between them. The CDR3 spans 13 residues. Per the germline V gene, CDR1 is SNHLY and CDR2 is FYNNEI. In DNA form, the CDR3 reads TGTGCCAGCAGTGGGACGGCGAATGAAAAACTGTTTTTT. Its protein is CASSGTANEKLFF.

The rearrangement uses TRBV6-4 and TRBJ2-7, with 10 positions matching TRBD1. Germline CDR1 is MRHNA and CDR2 is SNTAGT. The CDR3 length is 14 residues. V lost 5 bases to trimming and J lost 6 bases; unmatched junction nucleotides: 7. CDR3 bases: TGTGCCAGCAGTTCCGGGACAGGGGCTTCCGAGCAGTACTTC. This sequence encodes CASSSGTGASEQYF.

The genes are TRBV7-9 and TRBJ1-4; TRBD1 might be the D (6 bases). Germline V gene data show CDR1 as SEHNR and CDR2 as FQNEAQ (reference sequence). V lost 5 bases to trimming and J lost 3 bases, with 13 bases between them. The CDR3 has 15 amino acids. The CDR3: CASSLRQVANEKLFF. CDR3 nucleotide sequence: TGTGCCAGCAGCCTCCGACAGGTTGCTAATGAAAAACTGTTTTTT. The entire variable domain, with the rest obtained from reference TRBV7-9 and TRBJ1-4, is as follows: DTGVSQNPRHKITKRGQNVTFRCDPISEHNRLYWYRQTLGQGPEFLTYFQNEAQLEKSRLLSDRFSAERPKGSFSTLEIQRTEQGDSAMYLCASSLRQVANEKLFFGSGTQLSVL.

This clonotype was seen more than once but under ten times. The chain recombines TRBV15 with TRBJ2-2, with 7 positions matching TRBD1. Trimming removed 0 bases from V and 6 bases from J; junction bases left unmatched: 10. The germline gives CDR1 LNHNV, CDR2 YYDKDF (reference sequence). The CDR3 has 17 residues. CDR3 sequence: CATSRDRDSDLAGELFF. CDR3 DNA sequence: TGTGCCACCAGCAGAGACCGGGACAGTGATTTAGCCGGGGAGCTGTTTTTT.

This clonotype was detected only a few times. The chain is built from TRBV25-1 and TRBJ1-4; D not certain. The CDR3 is 15 residues long. Germline loops: CDR1 MGHDK, CDR2 SYGVNS. The ends were cut back, 3 bases at V and 3 bases at J, with 11 bases in the middle. CDR3 region: CASSDFSRSNEKLFF. The CDR3 DNA is TGTGCCAGCAGTGATTTCAGCCGATCTAATGAAAAACTGTTTTTT.

In its sample, this clonotype was seen a few times. The rearrangement uses TRBV7-6 and TRBJ2-7, with D hard to call. The CDR3 is made up of 12 amino acids. The V end lost 3 bases, the J end lost 6 bases, and 9 bases lay between the germline ends. Per germline, CDR1 SGHVS and CDR2 FNYEAQ. Here the CDR3 reads CASSFRAGEQYF. CDR3 nucleotides: TGTGCCAGCAGCTTTAGGGCAGGCGAGCAGTACTTC.

The rearrangement joins TRBV21-1 to TRBJ2-7; the tabulated D call, TRBD2, remains unverified against the DNA. TRBV21-1 is a known pseudogene. This CDR3 spans 16 amino acids. CDR3 amino acids: CASSQRGWTIPSEQYF. Written as DNA, the CDR3 is TGTGCCAGCAGCCAAAGGGGCTGGACTATCCCCAGCGAGCAGTACTTC.

The V and J genes are TRBV4-3 and TRBJ1-1; no clear D gene. CDR1 LGHNA and CDR2 YSLEER come from the germline V gene. Trimming shortened V by 0 bases and J by 5 bases, and 16 bases separated the two germline ends. This CDR3 region has 16 residues. This CDR3 reads CASSQDASGQPTEAFF. Here the CDR3 DNA reads TGCGCCAGCAGCCAAGATGCGAGCGGGCAGCCAACTGAAGCTTTCTTT.

This clonotype was counted a few times. The CDR3, as DNA: TGCAGCGTTGATGGCTCCCGACCGGGGCACGGTTCATATGGCTACACCTTC. Its protein product is CSVDGSRPGHGSYGYTF. This rearrangement joins TRBV29-1 to TRBJ1-2; weak D call: TRBD1 (5 bases). The CDR3 sequence is 17 residues long. V lost 3 bases and J lost 5, with 25 bases in between. Germline V gene lookup returns CDR1 SQVTM and CDR2 ANQGSEA.